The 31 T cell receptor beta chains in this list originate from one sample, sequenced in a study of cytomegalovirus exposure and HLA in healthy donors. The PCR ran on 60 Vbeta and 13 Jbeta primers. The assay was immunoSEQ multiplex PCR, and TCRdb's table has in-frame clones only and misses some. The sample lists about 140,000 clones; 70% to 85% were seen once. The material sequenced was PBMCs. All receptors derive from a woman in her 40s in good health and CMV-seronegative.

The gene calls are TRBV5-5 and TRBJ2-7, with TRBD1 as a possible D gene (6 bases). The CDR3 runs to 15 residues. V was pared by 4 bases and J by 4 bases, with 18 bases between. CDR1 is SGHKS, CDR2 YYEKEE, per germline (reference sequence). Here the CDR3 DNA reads TGTGCCAGCAGCCTCCTAGATACAGGGACGTACGAGCAGTACTTC. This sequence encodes CASSLLDTGTYEQYF. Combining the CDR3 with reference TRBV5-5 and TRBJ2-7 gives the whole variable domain DAGVTQSPTHLIKTRGQQVTLRCSPISGHKSVSWYQQVLGQGPQFIFQYYEKEERGRGNFPDRFSARQFPNYSSELNVNALLLGDSALYLCASSLLDTGTYEQYFGPGTRLTVT.

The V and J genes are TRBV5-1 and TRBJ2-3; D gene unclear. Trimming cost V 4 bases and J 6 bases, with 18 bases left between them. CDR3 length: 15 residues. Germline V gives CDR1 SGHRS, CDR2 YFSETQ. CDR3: CASSDPGQLSDTQYF. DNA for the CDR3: TGCGCCAGCAGCGACCCGGGTCAATTGTCGGATACGCAGTATTTT.

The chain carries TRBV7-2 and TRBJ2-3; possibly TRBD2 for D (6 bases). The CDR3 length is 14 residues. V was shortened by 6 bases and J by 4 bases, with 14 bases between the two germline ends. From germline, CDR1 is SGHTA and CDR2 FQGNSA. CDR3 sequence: CASRAELAADTQYF. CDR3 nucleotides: TGTGCCAGCAGGGCCGAACTAGCTGCAGATACGCAGTATTTT.

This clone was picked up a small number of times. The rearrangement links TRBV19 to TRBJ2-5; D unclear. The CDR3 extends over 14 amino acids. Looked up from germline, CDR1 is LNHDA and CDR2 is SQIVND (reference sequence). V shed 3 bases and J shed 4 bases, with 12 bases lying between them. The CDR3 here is CASSIHYSGETQYF. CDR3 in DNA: TGTGCCAGTAGTATCCACTACTCGGGAGAGACCCAGTACTTC. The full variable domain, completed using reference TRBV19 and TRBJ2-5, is DGGITQSPKYLFRKEGQNVTLSCEQNLNHDAMYWYRQDPGQGLRLIYYSQIVNDFQKGDIAEGYSVSREKKESFPLTVTSAQKNPTAFYLCASSIHYSGETQYFGPGTRLLVL.

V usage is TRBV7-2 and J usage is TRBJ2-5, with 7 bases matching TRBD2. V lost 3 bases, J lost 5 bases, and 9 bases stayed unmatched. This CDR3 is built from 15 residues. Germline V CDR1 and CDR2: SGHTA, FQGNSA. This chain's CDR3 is CASSFGGGSGETQYF. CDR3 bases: TGTGCCAGCAGCTTTGGTGGCGGGAGCGGGGAGACCCAGTACTTC. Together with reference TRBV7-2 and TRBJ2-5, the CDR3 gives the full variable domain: GAGVSQSPSNKVTEKGKDVELRCDPISGHTALYWYRQSLGQGLEFLIYFQGNSAPDKSGLPSDRFSAERTGGSVSTLTIQRTQQEDSAVYLCASSFGGGSGETQYFGPGTRLLVL.

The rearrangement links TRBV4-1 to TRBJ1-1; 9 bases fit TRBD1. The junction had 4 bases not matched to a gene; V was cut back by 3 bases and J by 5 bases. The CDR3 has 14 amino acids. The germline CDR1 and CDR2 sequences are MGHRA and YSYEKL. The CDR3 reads CASSQDRGRTEAFF. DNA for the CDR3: TGCGCCAGCAGCCAGGACAGGGGAAGGACTGAAGCTTTCTTT.

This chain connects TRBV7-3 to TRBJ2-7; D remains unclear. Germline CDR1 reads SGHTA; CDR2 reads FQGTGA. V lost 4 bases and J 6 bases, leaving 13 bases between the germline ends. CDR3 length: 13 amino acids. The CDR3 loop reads CASSYSSVGEQYF. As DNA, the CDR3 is TGTGCCAGCAGCTACTCCAGCGTTGGCGAGCAGTACTTC. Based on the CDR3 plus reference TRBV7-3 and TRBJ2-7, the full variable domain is GAGVSQTPSNKVTEKGKYVELRCDPISGHTALYWYRQSLGQGPEFLIYFQGTGAADDSGLPNDRFFAVRPEGSVSTLKIQRTERGDSAVYLCASSYSSVGEQYFGPGTRLTVT.

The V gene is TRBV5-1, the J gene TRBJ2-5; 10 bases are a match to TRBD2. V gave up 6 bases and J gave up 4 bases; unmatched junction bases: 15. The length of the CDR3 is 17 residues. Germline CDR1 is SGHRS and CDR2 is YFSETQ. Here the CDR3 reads CASTRRLAGAVSETQYF. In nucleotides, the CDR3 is TGCGCCAGCACCCGGCGGCTAGCGGGAGCAGTATCAGAGACCCAGTACTTC.

In nucleotides, the CDR3 is TGTGCCAGCAGCTCCACTGAAGCTTTCTTT. It specifies CASSSTEAFF. This chain links TRBV25-1 with TRBJ1-1; D unresolved. Per the germline V gene, CDR1 is MGHDK and CDR2 is SYGVNS. V lost 6 bases, J lost 4 bases, and 3 bases lay in between. This CDR3 spans 10 amino acids.

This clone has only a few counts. In DNA form, the CDR3 reads TGTGCCAGCAGACTGGGGACAGGGAACTATGGCTACACCTTC. It codes for CASRLGTGNYGYTF. The chain has TRBV6-5 and TRBJ1-2; 9 bases are a match to TRBD1. CDR1 is MNHEY and CDR2 is SVGAGI in the germline V gene. Germline trimming cut 6 bases from V and 2 bases from J; bases unmatched to any gene: 4. The CDR3 is 14 residues long.

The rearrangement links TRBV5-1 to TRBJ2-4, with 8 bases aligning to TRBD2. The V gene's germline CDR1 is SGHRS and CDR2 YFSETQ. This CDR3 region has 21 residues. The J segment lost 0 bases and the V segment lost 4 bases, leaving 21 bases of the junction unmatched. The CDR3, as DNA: TGCGCCAGCAGCCCTCGTCCGGGGGGGCCAAGTACTCTCTTAGCCAAAAACATTCAGTACTTC. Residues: CASSPRPGGPSTLLAKNIQYF.

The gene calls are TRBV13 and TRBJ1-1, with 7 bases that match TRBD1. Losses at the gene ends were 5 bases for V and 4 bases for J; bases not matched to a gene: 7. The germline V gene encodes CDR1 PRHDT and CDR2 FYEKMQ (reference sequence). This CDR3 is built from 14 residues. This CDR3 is CASSLTGRSTEAFF. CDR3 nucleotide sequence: TGTGCCAGCAGCCTGACAGGGAGAAGCACTGAAGCTTTCTTT.

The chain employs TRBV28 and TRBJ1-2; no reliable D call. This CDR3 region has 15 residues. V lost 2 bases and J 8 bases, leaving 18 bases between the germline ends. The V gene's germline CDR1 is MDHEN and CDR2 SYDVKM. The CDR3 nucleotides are TGTGCCAGCAGTTTAAGGCAGGCCGGGGTTTGGGGCTACACCTTC. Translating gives CASSLRQAGVWGYTF.

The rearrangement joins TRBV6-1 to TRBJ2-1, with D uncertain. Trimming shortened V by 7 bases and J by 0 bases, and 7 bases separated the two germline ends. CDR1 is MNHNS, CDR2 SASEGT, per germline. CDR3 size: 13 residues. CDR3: CASIESSYNEQFF. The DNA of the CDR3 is TGTGCCAGCATAGAAAGCTCCTACAATGAGCAGTTCTTC.

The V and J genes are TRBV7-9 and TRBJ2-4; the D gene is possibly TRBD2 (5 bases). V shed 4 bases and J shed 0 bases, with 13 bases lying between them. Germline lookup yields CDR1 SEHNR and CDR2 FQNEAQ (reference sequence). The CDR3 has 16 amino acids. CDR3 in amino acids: CASSSPGYLAKNIQYF. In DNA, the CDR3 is TGTGCCAGCAGCTCTCCGGGGTATCTAGCCAAAAACATTCAGTACTTC.

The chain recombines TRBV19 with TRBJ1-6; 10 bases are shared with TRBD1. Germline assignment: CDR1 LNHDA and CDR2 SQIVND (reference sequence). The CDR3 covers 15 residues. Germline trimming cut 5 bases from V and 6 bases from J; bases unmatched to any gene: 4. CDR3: CASSPGQGFNSPLHF. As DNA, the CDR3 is TGTGCCAGTAGTCCGGGACAGGGGTTTAATTCACCCCTCCACTTT.

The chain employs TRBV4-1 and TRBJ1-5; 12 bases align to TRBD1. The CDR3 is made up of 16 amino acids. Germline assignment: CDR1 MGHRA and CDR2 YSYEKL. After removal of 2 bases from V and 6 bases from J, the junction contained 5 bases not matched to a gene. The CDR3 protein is CASSQMGQGAGQPQHF. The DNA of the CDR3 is TGCGCCAGCAGCCAAATGGGACAGGGGGCAGGTCAGCCCCAGCATTTT.

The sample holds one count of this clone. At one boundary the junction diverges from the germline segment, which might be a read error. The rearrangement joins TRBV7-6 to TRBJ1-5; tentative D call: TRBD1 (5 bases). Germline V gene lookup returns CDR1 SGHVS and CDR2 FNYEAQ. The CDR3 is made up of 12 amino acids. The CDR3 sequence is CASSLGGGPEYF. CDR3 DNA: TGTGCCAGCAGCTTAGGGGGGGGTCCAGAGTATTTT. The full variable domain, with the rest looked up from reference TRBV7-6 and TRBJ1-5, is GAGVSQSPRYKVTKRGQDVALRCDPISGHVSLYWYRQALGQGPEFLTYFNYEAQQDKSGLPNDRFSAERPEGSISTLTIQRTEQRDSAMYRCASSLGGGPEYFGDGTRLSIL.

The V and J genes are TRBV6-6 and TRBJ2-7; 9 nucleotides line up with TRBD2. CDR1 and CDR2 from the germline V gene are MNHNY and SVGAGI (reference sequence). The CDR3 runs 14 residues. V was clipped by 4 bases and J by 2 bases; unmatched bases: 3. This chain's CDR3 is CASSFLAGTYEQYF. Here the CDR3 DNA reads TGTGCCAGCAGTTTCCTAGCGGGGACCTACGAGCAGTACTTC.

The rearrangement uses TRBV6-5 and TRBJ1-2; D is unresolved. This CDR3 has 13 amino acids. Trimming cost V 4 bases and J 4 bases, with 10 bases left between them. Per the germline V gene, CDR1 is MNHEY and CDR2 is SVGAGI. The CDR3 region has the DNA TGTGCCAGCAGTTCCTCGGGAGGCTATGGCTACACCTTC. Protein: CASSSSGGYGYTF.

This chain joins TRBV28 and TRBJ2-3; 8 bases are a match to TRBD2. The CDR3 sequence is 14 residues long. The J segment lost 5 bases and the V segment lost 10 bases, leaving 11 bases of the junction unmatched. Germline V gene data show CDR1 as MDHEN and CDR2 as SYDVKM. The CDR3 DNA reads TGTGCCACCCTATTAGCGGGAATTAAAGATACGCAGTATTTT. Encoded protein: CATLLAGIKDTQYF.

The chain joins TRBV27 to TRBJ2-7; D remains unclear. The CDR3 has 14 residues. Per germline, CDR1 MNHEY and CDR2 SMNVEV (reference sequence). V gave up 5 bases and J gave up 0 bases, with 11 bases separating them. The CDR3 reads CASSIGRSSYEQYF. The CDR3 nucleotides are TGTGCCAGCAGTATTGGTAGGAGCTCCTACGAGCAGTACTTC.

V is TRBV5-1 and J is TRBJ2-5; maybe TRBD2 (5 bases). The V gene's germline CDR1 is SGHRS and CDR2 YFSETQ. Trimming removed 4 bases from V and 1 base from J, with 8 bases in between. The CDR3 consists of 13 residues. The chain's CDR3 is CASSVRGQETQYF. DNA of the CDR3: TGCGCCAGCAGCGTCCGGGGCCAAGAGACCCAGTACTTC.

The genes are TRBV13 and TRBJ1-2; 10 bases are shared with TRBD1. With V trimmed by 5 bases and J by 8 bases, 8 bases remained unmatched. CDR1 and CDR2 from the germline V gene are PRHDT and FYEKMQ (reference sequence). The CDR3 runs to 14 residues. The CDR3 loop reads CASSGLDRGNGYTF. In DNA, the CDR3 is TGTGCCAGCAGCGGACTGGACAGGGGGAACGGCTACACCTTC.

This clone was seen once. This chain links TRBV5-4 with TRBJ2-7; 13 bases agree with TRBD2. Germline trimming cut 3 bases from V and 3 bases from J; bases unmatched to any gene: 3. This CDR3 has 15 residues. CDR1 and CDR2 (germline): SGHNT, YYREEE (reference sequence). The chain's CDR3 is CASSWGLAGLYEQYF. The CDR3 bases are TGTGCCAGCAGCTGGGGACTAGCGGGACTCTACGAGCAGTACTTC. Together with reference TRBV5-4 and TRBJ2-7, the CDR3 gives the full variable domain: ETGVTQSPTHLIKTRGQQVTLRCSSQSGHNTVSWYQQALGQGPQFIFQYYREEENGRGNFPPRFSGLQFPNYSSELNVNALELDDSALYLCASSWGLAGLYEQYFGPGTRLTVT.

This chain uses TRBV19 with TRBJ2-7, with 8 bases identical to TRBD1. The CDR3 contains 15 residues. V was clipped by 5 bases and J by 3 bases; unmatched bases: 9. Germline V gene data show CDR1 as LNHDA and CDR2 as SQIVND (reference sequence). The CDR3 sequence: CASSVQGVPLYEQYF. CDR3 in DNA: TGTGCCAGTAGTGTACAGGGGGTCCCTCTCTACGAGCAGTACTTC.

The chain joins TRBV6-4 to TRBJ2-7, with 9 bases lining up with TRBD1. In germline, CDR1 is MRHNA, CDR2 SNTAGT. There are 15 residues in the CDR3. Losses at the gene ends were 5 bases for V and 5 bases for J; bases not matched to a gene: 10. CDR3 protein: CASSRTGTGIDEQYF. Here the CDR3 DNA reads TGTGCCAGCAGTCGTACCGGGACAGGGATAGACGAGCAGTACTTC.

In DNA, the CDR3 is TGTGCCAGCAGCTCGGACCGGGACTACCAAGAGACCCAGTACTTC. Protein: CASSSDRDYQETQYF. The rearrangement uses TRBV13 and TRBJ2-5, with TRBD2 as a possible D gene (6 bases). Germline CDR1 PRHDT, CDR2 FYEKMQ (reference sequence). V was trimmed by 4 bases and J by 0 bases, leaving 12 bases between them. The CDR3 is 15 amino acids.

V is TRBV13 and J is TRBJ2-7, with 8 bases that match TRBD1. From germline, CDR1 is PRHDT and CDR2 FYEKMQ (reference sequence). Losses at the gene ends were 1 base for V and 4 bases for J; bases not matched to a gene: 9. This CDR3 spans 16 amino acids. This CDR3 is CASSLEVVRTGYEQYF. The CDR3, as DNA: TGTGCCAGCAGCTTAGAGGTAGTTCGGACAGGGTACGAGCAGTACTTC. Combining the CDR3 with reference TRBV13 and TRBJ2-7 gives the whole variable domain AAGVIQSPRHLIKEKRETATLKCYPIPRHDTVYWYQQGPGQDPQFLISFYEKMQSDKGSIPDRFSAQQFSDYHSELNMSSLELGDSALYFCASSLEVVRTGYEQYFGPGTRLTVT.

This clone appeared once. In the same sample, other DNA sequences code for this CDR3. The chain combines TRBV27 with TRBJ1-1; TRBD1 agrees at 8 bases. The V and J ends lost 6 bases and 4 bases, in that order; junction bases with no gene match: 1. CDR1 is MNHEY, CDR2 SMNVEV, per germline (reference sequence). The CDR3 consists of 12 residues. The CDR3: CASSTGGTEAFF. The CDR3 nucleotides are TGTGCCAGCAGCACAGGGGGCACTGAAGCTTTCTTT.

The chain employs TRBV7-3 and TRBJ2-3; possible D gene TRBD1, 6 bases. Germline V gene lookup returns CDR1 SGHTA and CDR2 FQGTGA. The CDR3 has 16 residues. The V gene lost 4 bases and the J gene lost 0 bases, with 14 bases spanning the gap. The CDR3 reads CASSSQGQPSTDTQYF. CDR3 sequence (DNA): TGTGCCAGCAGCTCACAAGGACAGCCTAGCACAGATACGCAGTATTTT.